The 10 T cell receptor beta chains presented below share a single source sample, sequenced in a study of T cells in Graves' hyperthyroidism and ophthalmopathy. Amplification of TCR beta CDR3 regions used RNA as the template. The HTBI set primed first-round TCR CDR3 RT-PCR. TCRdb itself ran the multiplex PCR reads through MiXCR, one entry per CDR3 protein. The sample shows 600,000 to 800,000 distinct CDR3 sequences, about 35% of them seen only once. Sequencing was done on a sample of blood. All receptors derive from a woman aged 40 to 50 with Graves' hyperthyroidism.

This clonotype was detected many times. This chain uses TRBV15 with TRBJ1-5; a possible D gene is TRBD1 (5 bases). V was trimmed by 1 base and J by 3 bases, leaving 13 bases between them. CDR3 length equals 16 residues. Germline loops: CDR1 LNHNV, CDR2 YYDKDF (reference sequence). The CDR3, as DNA: TGTGCCACCAGCAGAGGGTGGGGGGGTCACAATCAGCCCCAGCATTTT. Translation: CATSRGWGGHNQPQHF.

The chain couples TRBV11-2 to TRBJ2-5; D possibly corresponds to TRBD2 (6 bases). This CDR3 is 16 amino acids long. Per the germline V gene, CDR1 is SGHAT and CDR2 is FQNNGV. V lost 2 bases, J lost 9 bases, and 22 bases lay in between. DNA for the CDR3: TGTGCCAGCAGCTTAAGAGGGCATGGGAGGTCCCAGCCCCAGTACTTC. Its protein product is CASSLRGHGRSQPQYF.

About this clonotype itself: A much more abundant neighbour one base away suggests this may be a read error. This chain connects TRBV7-2 to TRBJ2-5, with 9 nucleotides matching TRBD1. Germline loops: CDR1 SGHTA, CDR2 FQGNSA. This CDR3 is built from 15 residues. CDR3 coding DNA: TGTGTCAGCAGCTTGCCGGGACAGGGTCAAGAGACCCAGTACTTC. As protein: CVSSLPGQGQETQYF.

This sequence joins TRBV6-2 or TRBV6-3 and TRBJ1-1; the D gene is possibly TRBD1 (6 bases). V lost 6 bases and J 1 base, leaving 15 bases between the germline ends. The CDR3 has 15 residues. Germline lookup yields CDR1 MNHEY and CDR2 SVGEGT. CDR3 region: CASSSAGASNTEAFF. CDR3 nucleotides: TGTGCCAGCAGCTCCGCGGGGGCCTCGAACACTGAAGCTTTCTTT.

The rearrangement uses TRBV12-3 or TRBV12-4 and TRBJ2-3; 13 bases map to TRBD2. The V gene end was trimmed by 6 bases and the J gene end by 4 bases; junction bases not matched to a gene: 7. This CDR3 is 16 amino acids long. The CDR3 nucleotides read TGTGCCAGCAGGCCGACTAGCGGGAGGCTTCCAGATACGCAGTATTTT. This translates into CASRPTSGRLPDTQYF.

There are a few counts of this clonotype. The chain is built from TRBV12-3 or TRBV12-4 and TRBJ2-7; 9 bases are a match to TRBD1. Trimming at V came to 7 bases and at J to 4 bases, leaving 8 bases not matched to a gene. CDR3 length: 14 residues. CDR3 in amino acids: CASNNRGPAYEQYF. The CDR3 nucleotides are TGTGCCAGCAACAACAGGGGGCCAGCGTACGAGCAGTACTTC.

This clonotype showed up just a few times. The chain uses TRBV19 and TRBJ1-5; TRBD1 matches at 7 bases. The V and J ends lost 2 bases and 4 bases, in that order; junction bases with no gene match: 2. The CDR3 extends over 14 amino acids. In germline, CDR1 is LNHDA, CDR2 SQIVND (reference sequence). CDR3: CASSISGGNQPQHF. The CDR3 nucleotides are TGTGCCAGTAGTATATCAGGGGGTAATCAGCCCCAGCATTTT.

The table lists this clonotype with many counts. CDR3 residues: CASSLALHDQPQHF. The DNA for the CDR3 is TGTGCCAGCAGTTTAGCGTTGCACGATCAGCCCCAGCATTTT. The chain couples TRBV12-3 or TRBV12-4 to TRBJ1-5, with no clear D. Trimming shortened V by 0 bases and J by 5 bases, and 8 bases separated the two germline ends. The CDR3 loop spans 14 amino acids.

This clonotype was observed once. This may stem from a read error, because a much larger clone lies one nucleotide away. V and J are TRBV5-1 and TRBJ1-1; D not certain. The CDR3 length is 15 residues. Germline values: CDR1 SGHRS, CDR2 YFSETQ. CDR3 in amino acids: CASSLASVMDTEAFF. The CDR3 nucleotides are TGTGCCAGCAGCTTAGCGTCGGTTATGGACACTGAAGCTTTCTTT.

This clonotype was seen ten or more times. The chain carries TRBV25-1 and TRBJ1-2, with 9 bases lining up with TRBD1. The CDR3 spans 16 residues. V lost 1 base and J lost 4; bases outside the gene matches: 7. CDR1 MGHDK and CDR2 SYGVNS come from the germline V gene. CDR3 sequence: CASSELGGTGLYGYTF. CDR3 nucleotides: TGTGCCAGCAGTGAATTGGGAGGGACAGGGCTCTATGGCTACACCTTC.